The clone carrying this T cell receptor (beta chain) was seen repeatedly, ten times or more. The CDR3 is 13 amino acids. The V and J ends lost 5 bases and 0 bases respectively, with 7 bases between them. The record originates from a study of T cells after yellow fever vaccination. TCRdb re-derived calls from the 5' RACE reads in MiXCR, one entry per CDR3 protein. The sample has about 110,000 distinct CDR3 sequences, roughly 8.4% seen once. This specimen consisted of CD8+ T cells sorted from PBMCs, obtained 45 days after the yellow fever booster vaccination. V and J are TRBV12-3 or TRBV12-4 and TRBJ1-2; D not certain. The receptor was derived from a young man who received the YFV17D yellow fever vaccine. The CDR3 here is CASSVRANYGYTF. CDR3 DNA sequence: TGTGCCAGCAGTGTCCGAGCTAACTATGGCTACACCTTC.